The 22 T cell receptor beta chains below were found in one sample sequenced in a study of blood T cell repertoires in COVID-19. TCRdb's copy holds only in-frame clones and misses some; the assay was immunoSEQ multiplex PCR. Counted here are over 55,000 clones, approximately 90% occurring once; the ten biggest clones make up 15% to 20%. The source material was peripheral blood. These receptors were taken from a woman older than 75 with acute or convalescent COVID-19.

This sequence joins TRBV3-1 (or the pseudogene TRBV3-2) and TRBJ2-5, with 16 nucleotides matching TRBD2. This CDR3 region has 16 residues. Unmatched junction bases numbered 5, after V lost 4 bases and J lost 6 bases. Germline V gene lookup returns CDR1 LGHDT and CDR2 YNNKEL (reference sequence). CDR3 coding DNA: TGTGCCAGCAGCCTGGGACTAGCGGGGGGGCCACAGACCCAGTACTTC. This sequence encodes CASSLGLAGGPQTQYF.

The chain is built from TRBV7-2 and TRBJ2-7; D unresolved. Trimming stripped 1 base from V and 2 bases from J, with 9 bases between. The CDR3 is 14 residues long. Germline V gene lookup returns CDR1 SGHTA and CDR2 FQGNSA. DNA of the CDR3: TGTGCCAGCAGCTTAGGGCTAGGAGCCTACGAGCAGTACTTC. It yields the protein CASSLGLGAYEQYF.

Only one count was recorded for this clone. CDR3: CASSDRELSNQPQHF. CDR3 sequence (DNA): TGTGCCAGCAGTGACCGGGAGCTTAGCAATCAGCCCCAGCATTTT. This sequence joins TRBV6-4 and TRBJ1-5; D gene ambiguous. The CDR3 consists of 15 residues. With 2 bases removed from V and 0 bases from J, the gap between germline ends came to 8 bases. The germline V gene encodes CDR1 MRHNA and CDR2 SNTAGT.

The gene calls are TRBV2 and TRBJ2-6; TRBD1 is a possible D gene (6 bases). Germline V CDR1 and CDR2: SNHLY, FYNNEI. This CDR3 region has 15 residues. The V and J ends lost 6 bases and 0 bases respectively, with 9 bases between them. CDR3 nucleotide sequence: TGTGCCAGCAGGGACAGAAGCTCTGGGGCCAACGTCCTGACTTTC. This codes for CASRDRSSGANVLTF.

The J gene is TRBJ2-3, the V gene TRBV12-2; the tabulated D call, TRBD2, remains unverified against the DNA. TRBV12-2 is a pseudogene locus. CDR3 length: 13 residues. The CDR3 is CASPGDSTDTQYF. In nucleotides, the CDR3 is TGTGCAAGTCCCGGGGATAGCACAGATACGCAGTATTTT.

The V gene is TRBV19, the J gene TRBJ1-1, with a weak D call TRBD1 (6 bases). Germline V CDR1 and CDR2: LNHDA, SQIVND (reference sequence). This CDR3 comprises 15 residues. Trimming removed 4 bases at V and 5 bases at J, with 17 bases between. CDR3 in DNA: TGTGCCAGTAGTAAACTGGACAGAGGCCGAACTGAAGCTTTCTTT. It codes for CASSKLDRGRTEAFF.

The chain joins TRBV27 to TRBJ2-7; D possibly corresponds to TRBD1 (7 bases). The CDR3 runs 14 residues. The germline gives CDR1 MNHEY, CDR2 SMNVEV (reference sequence). Between the trimmed V and J ends, which lost 8 bases and 3 bases, there was a span of 17 bases. DNA of the CDR3: TGTGCCAGCGAGGAGGGACAGATCTTCTACGAGCAGTACTTC. As protein: CASEEGQIFYEQYF.

The V call is TRBV11-2, the J call TRBJ1-3, with unresolved D. The CDR3 contains 17 residues. CDR1 is SGHAT, CDR2 FQNNGV, per germline. Trimming removed 3 bases at V and 2 bases at J, with 17 bases between. The CDR3 loop is CASSFRGLLGTGNTIYF. The DNA of the CDR3 is TGTGCCAGCAGCTTCAGAGGGTTACTGGGCACTGGAAACACCATATATTTT.

The genes are TRBV5-6 and TRBJ2-1, with 13 bases matching TRBD2. Trimming cost V 2 bases and J 5 bases; bases outside gene matches: 13. Germline loops: CDR1 SGHDT, CDR2 YYEEEE. The CDR3 has 19 residues. Here the CDR3 DNA reads TGTGCCAGCAGCTTACCGGGACTAGCGGGATTAGGAGGCCACAATGAGCAGTTCTTC. Residues: CASSLPGLAGLGGHNEQFF.

The chain employs TRBV7-8 and TRBJ2-1; no reliable D call. CDR1 and CDR2 (germline): SGHVS, FQNEAQ. CDR3 length: 14 amino acids. Trimming took off 3 bases at V and 4 bases at J, with 10 bases between the two ends. In nucleotides, the CDR3 is TGTGCCAGCAGCTTTGCACGGTTATACAATGAGCAGTTCTTC. Encoded protein: CASSFARLYNEQFF.

This clone occurred once. This chain connects TRBV18 to TRBJ1-2; D gene ambiguous. The V end was cut by 3 bases, the J end by 6 bases, with 11 bases between. CDR3 size: 13 residues. From germline, CDR1 is KGHSH and CDR2 LQKENI. The CDR3: CASSPGGGNGYTF. In nucleotides, the CDR3 is TGTGCCAGCTCACCGGGTGGCGGGAATGGCTACACCTTC. Drawing the rest from reference TRBV18 and TRBJ1-2, the complete variable domain is NAGVMQNPRHLVRRRGQEARLRCSPMKGHSHVYWYRQLPEEGLKFMVYLQKENIIDESGMPKERFSAEFPKEGPSILRIQQVVRGDSAAYFCASSPGGGNGYTFGSGTRLTVV.

The sample holds a few counts of this clone. The rearrangement joins TRBV7-2 to TRBJ1-3; D gene ambiguous. The CDR3 runs to 16 residues. Germline loops: CDR1 SGHTA, CDR2 FQGNSA. With 6 bases removed from V and 0 bases from J, the gap between germline ends came to 15 bases. The CDR3 is CASSPPGSRSGNTIYF. The CDR3 nucleotides are TGTGCCAGCAGTCCACCGGGGTCCCGCTCTGGAAACACCATATATTTT.

The rearrangement uses TRBV2 and TRBJ2-5; 14 nucleotides agree with TRBD2. V lost 6 bases, J lost 6 bases, and 6 bases stayed unmatched. In germline, CDR1 is SNHLY, CDR2 FYNNEI. There are 15 residues in the CDR3. CDR3 nucleotides: TGTGCCAGCAGCCTTAGGACTAGCGGGGGGAAGACCCAGTACTTC. Protein sequence: CASSLRTSGGKTQYF.

The chain's CDR3 is CASSLKGPLGQSSGANVLTF. In DNA, the CDR3 is TGTGCCAGCAGTTTGAAAGGACCGCTGGGACAGAGCTCTGGGGCCAACGTCCTGACTTTC. The chain couples TRBV27 to TRBJ2-6, with TRBD1 matching over 7 bases. V lost 3 bases, J lost 0 bases, and 14 bases stayed unmatched. There are 20 residues in the CDR3. The germline V gene has CDR1 MNHEY and CDR2 SMNVEV (reference sequence).

This clone appeared a few times. The rearrangement uses TRBV10-3 and TRBJ1-1; D not certain. Germline-derived CDR1 and CDR2 are ENHRY and SYGVKD. Trimming removed 5 bases from V and 1 base from J, with 8 bases in between. The CDR3 extends over 13 amino acids. The CDR3 reads CAISIRENTEAFF. As DNA, the CDR3 is TGTGCCATCAGTATCCGAGAGAACACTGAAGCTTTCTTT.

The rearrangement links TRBV5-1 to TRBJ1-1, with 9 bases aligning to TRBD1. The germline CDR1 and CDR2 sequences are SGHRS and YFSETQ. The ends lost 4 bases at V and 5 bases at J; junction bases unmatched: 9. The length of the CDR3 is 15 residues. For the CDR3, the DNA is TGCGCCAGCAGCCGAGTGGGACAGGGAAGGACTGAAGCTTTCTTT. As protein: CASSRVGQGRTEAFF.

The genes are TRBV6-1 and TRBJ1-5; 10 bases align to TRBD1. CDR1 and CDR2 (germline): MNHNS, SASEGT. The CDR3 is made up of 19 amino acids. The J segment lost 1 base and the V segment lost 4 bases, leaving 13 bases of the junction unmatched. The CDR3 coding sequence is TGTGCCAGCAGTGTTGGGGACAGGGGTGGTAGTCGGAGCAATCAGCCCCAGCATTTT. As protein: CASSVGDRGGSRSNQPQHF.

The chain links TRBV5-1 to TRBJ2-5; 9 nucleotides agree with TRBD1. Germline V gene sequence: CDR1 SGHRS, CDR2 YFSETQ. The V and J ends lost 0 bases and 1 base, in that order; junction bases with no gene match: 4. This CDR3 spans 16 amino acids. The CDR3 bases are TGCGCCAGCAGCTTGGGGGGGACAGGGATCCAAGAGACCCAGTACTTC. This encodes CASSLGGTGIQETQYF.

In this sample, this clone turned up once. As DNA, the CDR3 is TGTGCCAGCAGCCAGTCCCGGGACAGGGGTGAAAAACTGTTTTTT. Protein: CASSQSRDRGEKLFF. This chain uses TRBV3-1 (or the pseudogene TRBV3-2) with TRBJ1-4, with 10 bases that match TRBD1. The V gene's germline CDR1 is LGHDT and CDR2 YNNKEL (reference sequence). J gave up 7 bases and V 3 bases, and 5 bases lay outside the gene matches. The CDR3 is 15 residues long.

This clone was detected a few times. This chain links TRBV3-1 (or the pseudogene TRBV3-2) with TRBJ1-2; weak D call: TRBD1 (5 bases). Trimming took off 4 bases at V and 0 bases at J, with 21 bases between the two ends. Germline CDR1 reads LGHDT; CDR2 reads YNNKEL (reference sequence). The CDR3 loop spans 18 amino acids. The CDR3 DNA follows: TGTGCCAGCAGCCCCCGTAGACAGTCACAGTACCCTAACTATGGCTACACCTTC. It codes for CASSPRRQSQYPNYGYTF.

This rearrangement joins TRBV19 to TRBJ1-5, with TRBD1 as a possible D gene (6 bases). The CDR3 has 16 amino acids. The V end lost 6 bases, the J end lost 2 bases, and 17 bases lay between the germline ends. Germline V CDR1 and CDR2: LNHDA, SQIVND (reference sequence). The CDR3 DNA is TGTGCCAGTAGCGACACAGGGCGCAGGGGCAATCAGCCCCAGCATTTT. This encodes CASSDTGRRGNQPQHF.

The rearrangement links TRBV27 to TRBJ1-2, with TRBD1 matching over 10 bases. Germline lookup yields CDR1 MNHEY and CDR2 SMNVEV (reference sequence). This CDR3 has 14 amino acids. The V and J ends lost 8 bases and 4 bases, in that order; junction bases with no gene match: 7. The CDR3 bases are TGTGCCAGCGCTCGGGACAGGGGTACCTATGGCTACACCTTC. It yields the protein CASARDRGTYGYTF.